A selection of T cell receptor beta chains follows, all from one sample in a study of cytomegalovirus exposure and HLA in healthy donors. Assay used: immunoSEQ multiplex PCR; TCRdb lists only in-frame clones, some missing. The sample holds more than 95,000 clones, 78% seen once. Sequenced: PBMCs. These receptor sequences come from a man younger than 45 in good health and CMV-seropositive. CDR3s include the opening cysteine and the closing phenylalanine or tryptophan. D genes are given only for firm matches. Rows may omit the clone size; those that give it use once, few, many or a size class.

CAISLGRGGDTEAFF,TGTGCCATCAGCCTCGGGAGAGGGGGGGACACTGAAGCTTTCTTT,once,NA,TRBV10-3,TRBJ1-1
CASSMKDSVTEAFF,TGTGCCAGCAGTATGAAGGACAGTGTCACTGAAGCTTTCTTT,NA,NA,TRBV6-6,TRBJ1-1
CASTPSVSRGETQYF,TGTGCCAGCACCCCCTCGGTCTCCCGAGGAGAGACCCAGTACTTC,NA,NA,TRBV7-8,TRBJ2-5
CASKTSGRSAAFYEQYF,TGTGCCAGCAAGACTAGCGGGAGGTCGGCGGCCTTCTACGAGCAGTACTTC,NA,TRBD2,TRBV7-2,TRBJ2-7
CASSVTRGPTEAFF,TGTGCCAGCAGTGTAACCAGGGGGCCCACTGAAGCTTTCTTT,once,TRBD1,TRBV25-1,TRBJ1-1
CASSYQDTNYGYTF,TGTGCCAGCAGTTACCAGGACACCAACTATGGCTACACCTTC,once,NA,TRBV6-6,TRBJ1-2
CASSVDQGLSYEQYF,TGTGCCAGCAGCGTAGATCAGGGGCTCTCCTACGAGCAGTACTTC,once,NA,TRBV9,TRBJ2-7
CASSFDLALLTYEQYF,TGTGCCAGCAGTTTTGACCTGGCACTATTAACCTACGAGCAGTACTTC,few,NA,TRBV28,TRBJ2-7
CASSWGPGLTF,TGCGCCAGCAGCTGGGGCCCGGGCCTGACTTTC,NA,NA,TRBV5-1,TRBJ2-6
CASSLAGTGVNEQFF,TGTGCCAGTAGTCTAGCCGGGACTGGGGTGAATGAGCAGTTCTTC,NA,NA,TRBV19,TRBJ2-1
CASTPKGFIRGSANEKLFF,TGTGCCAGCACCCCCAAGGGGTTTATTCGGGGGAGCGCTAATGAAAAACTGTTTTTT,NA,NA,TRBV28,TRBJ1-4
CASSLVLGPGAEAFF,TGTGCCAGCAGCTTAGTCTTGGGGCCAGGCGCTGAAGCTTTCTTT,few,NA,TRBV7-9,TRBJ1-1
CASSVTGLNTEAFF,TGCGCCAGCAGCGTAACAGGGCTGAACACTGAAGCTTTCTTT,NA,NA,TRBV5-1,TRBJ1-1
CASSSDGGSPDTQYF,TGTGCCAGCAGTTCCGACGGCGGTTCCCCAGATACGCAGTATTTT,few,NA,TRBV27,TRBJ2-3
CASSWWGVNTEAFF,TGCGCCAGCAGCTGGTGGGGAGTGAACACTGAAGCTTTCTTT,NA,NA,TRBV4-1,TRBJ1-1
CASSRGRGSNNEQFF,TGTGCCAGCAGCCGAGGGCGGGGCTCAAACAATGAGCAGTTCTTC,NA,NA,TRBV11-2,TRBJ2-1
CASSTQGYEQYF,TGTGCCAGTAGTACACAGGGTTACGAGCAGTACTTC,NA,NA,TRBV19,TRBJ2-7
CASSVGLHRNEQFF,TGTGCCAGCAGCGTCGGACTCCACCGGAATGAGCAGTTCTTC,few,NA,TRBV2,TRBJ2-1
CASRLGHEQYF,TGCGCCAGCAGGCTAGGCCACGAGCAGTACTTC,NA,NA,TRBV10-2,TRBJ2-7